This T cell receptor beta chain came from a study of shared clonotypes between healthy human individuals. The CDR3 is 12 residues long. Looked up from germline, CDR1 is MGHRA and CDR2 is YSYEKL. V was pared by 0 bases and J by 8 bases, with 4 bases between. Here immunoSEQ multiplex PCR was the method, and the copy in TCRdb shows in-frame clones only, minus some. Of 1,400,000 or so clones in the sample, 98% were seen once. The chain recombines TRBV4-1 with TRBJ1-4; D is undetermined. This clonotype was sampled from a man aged 25 to 45 in good health. The sequenced sample was naive CD4+ T cells sorted from blood. Subset in this sample: CD45RA+ positively selected. The CDR3 spells CASSQDAEKLFF. The CDR3 region has the DNA TGCGCCAGCAGCCAAGACGCCGAAAAACTGTTTTTT.